This T cell receptor beta chain was retrieved from a study of T cell responses to AZD1222 COVID-19 vaccine. Study-wide findings and caveats: Seropositive AZD1222 recipients at baseline numbered only 6 or 7. Across spike, vaccine-associated CD4 TCRs were found, dominant at 160-218 and 743-854.

TCRdb keeps only in-frame clones here, not all; method: immunoSEQ multiplex PCR. In the table there are around 99,000 clones, roughly 90% of which are singletons. Per germline, CDR1 SGHNT and CDR2 YENEEA. With 1 base removed from V and 2 bases from J, the gap between germline ends came to 9 bases. The CDR3 covers 14 residues. As concerns this clone: Its antigen is unknown.

The TCR was taken from an adult who received the AZD1222 COVID-19 vaccine. This sample comprised peripheral blood, obtained 28 days after the second AZD1222 dose. The chain carries TRBV11-3 and TRBJ2-7; TRBD2 is a possible D gene (6 bases). The DNA of the CDR3 is TGTGCCAGCAGCTTAGCGGGAGACCCCTACGAGCAGTACTTC. It translates to CASSLAGDPYEQYF.